This T cell receptor beta chain stems from a study of shared clonotypes between healthy human individuals. General study points: The study found about 5% of naive CD4 clonotypes shared across a handful of donors.

CD45RO-negative CD8 cells positively selected for CCR7 made up the naive population, which excluded terminally differentiated effector memory CD45RA+ cells. CDR1 and CDR2 (germline): GTSNPN, SVGIG (reference sequence). V was clipped by 7 bases and J by 13 bases; unmatched bases: 10. The CDR3 is 11 residues long. Assay: immunoSEQ multiplex PCR; the TCRdb copy retains only in-frame clones and omits some. This sample has millions of clones, with approximately 95% found just once. A remark on this clone: The antigen remains undetermined.

This clonotype was sampled from a man younger than 30 in good health. This chain links TRBV30 with TRBJ2-1, with 7 positions matching TRBD1. Specimen: naive CD8+ T cells sorted from blood. Here the CDR3 reads CAYREGAPQFF. The CDR3 DNA sequence: TGTGCCTACCGCGAGGGGGCGCCCCAGTTCTTC. Based on the CDR3 plus reference TRBV30 and TRBJ2-1, the full variable domain is SQTIHQWPATLVQPVGSPLSLECTVEGTSNPNLYWYRQAAGRGLQLLFYSVGIGQISSEVPQNLSASRPQDRQFILSSKKLLLSDSGFYLCAYREGAPQFFGPGTRLTVL.